Reported below is one TCR beta chain. Trimming pared 8 bases from V and 0 bases from J, leaving 11 bases between. The CDR3 sequence is 14 residues long. CDR1 and CDR2 from the germline V gene are SGHDN and FVKESK. This sample was included in a study of blood T cell repertoires in COVID-19. Overall study: The United States, Italy and Spain were the sources of the acute and convalescent COVID-19 samples.

This table comes from immunoSEQ multiplex PCR, and its TCRdb copy is limited to in-frame clones, with some not included. The sample consists of about 170,000 clones, over 80% of them appearing once. Individuals drawn from approximately 26 US areas were about 18 to 90 years old. Participant-reported clinical history was the basis for cohort assignment. Resolution of symptoms, clearance, or two negative PCRs was present in recovered Cohort 3 donors. Sequencing was carried out using PBMCs or T cells enriched from blood (not recorded which). The chain has TRBV14 and TRBJ2-1; a weak D match, TRBD1 (6 bases). The receptor was isolated from a woman in her forties or fifties who had recovered from COVID-19. The CDR3 DNA reads TGTGCCAGCCGACAGGACAGCTCCTACAATGAGCAGTTCTTC. Its translation: CASRQDSSYNEQFF. The full variable domain, rest sourced from reference TRBV14 and TRBJ2-1, is EAGVTQFPSHSVIEKGQTVTLRCDPISGHDNLYWYRRVMGKEIKFLLHFVKESKQDESGMPNNRFLAERTGGTYSTLKVQPAELEDSGVYFCASRQDSSYNEQFFGPGTRLTVL.